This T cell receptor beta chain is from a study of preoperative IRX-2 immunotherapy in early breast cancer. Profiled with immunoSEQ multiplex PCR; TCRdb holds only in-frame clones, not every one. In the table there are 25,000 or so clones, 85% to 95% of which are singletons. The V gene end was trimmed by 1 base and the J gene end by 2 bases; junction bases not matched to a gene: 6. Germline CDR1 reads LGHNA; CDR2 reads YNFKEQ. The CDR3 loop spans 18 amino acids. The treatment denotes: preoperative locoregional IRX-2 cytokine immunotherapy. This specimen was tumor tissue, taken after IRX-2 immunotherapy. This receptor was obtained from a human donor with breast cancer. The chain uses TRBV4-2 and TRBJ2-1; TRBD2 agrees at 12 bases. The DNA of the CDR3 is TGTGCCAGCAGCCAAGTTGCTAGCGGGAGGGCCGCCTACAATGAGCAGTTCTTC. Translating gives CASSQVASGRAAYNEQFF.